This record concerns one TCR beta chain sequence. The sample belongs to a study of blood T cell repertoires in COVID-19. On the study more broadly: Collection of acute and convalescent COVID-19 samples took place in the United States, Italy and Spain. Sources were T cells, B-cell-depleted T cells, or PBMCs; the material itself was cDNA or gDNA.

The V segment lost 6 bases and the J segment 0 bases; nucleotides outside the gene matches: 5. Per germline, CDR1 MNHNY and CDR2 SVGAGI (reference sequence). The CDR3 extends over 16 amino acids. Original processing methods: Estimates of nucleated cell counts were drawn from the amplification of reference gene primers. TCRdb's copy holds only in-frame clones and misses some; the assay was immunoSEQ multiplex PCR. That table is the source of V, J and clone size, and D and trimming were worked out from the DNA. This table has roughly 90,000 clones, 80% appearing once. This sequence originates from a woman in her 70s with acute or convalescent COVID-19. The chain is built from TRBV6-6 and TRBJ2-6, with 7 nucleotides matching TRBD1. Specimen: peripheral blood. CDR3 nucleotides: TGTGCCAGCAGGACAGGGCTCGTCTCTGGGGCCAACGTCCTGACTTTC. This gives the protein CASRTGLVSGANVLTF.